Below, one T cell receptor beta chain is given with its context. The data derive from a study of blood T cell repertoires in COVID-19. Turning to the study itself: Specimens from acute and convalescent COVID-19 originated in the United States, Italy and Spain. T cells, B-cell-depleted T cells, or PBMCs provided the cDNA or gDNA that served as material.

Profiled with immunoSEQ multiplex PCR; TCRdb holds only in-frame clones, not every one. This sample yields 150,000 to 200,000 clones, of which around 80% are seen a single time; less than 20% belongs to the top ten. The CDR3 is made up of 14 amino acids. V dropped 0 bases and J dropped 5 bases, with 7 bases sitting between them. Germline values: CDR1 LGHDT, CDR2 YNNKEL (reference sequence). This sequence originates from a woman aged 50 to 65 with acute COVID-19. The sample taken for sequencing was PBMCs or T cells enriched from blood (not recorded which). V is TRBV3-1 (or the pseudogene TRBV3-2) and J is TRBJ2-2; tentatively, D is TRBD2 (6 bases). The CDR3, as DNA: TGTGCCAGCAGCCAAGAGGGGGGAACCGGGGAGCTGTTTTTT. Translation: CASSQEGGTGELFF.